Shown below are 14 T cell receptor beta chains from a single sample sequenced in a study of cytomegalovirus exposure and HLA in healthy donors (dated by TCRdb to the late 2010s). Libraries were made using the immunoSEQ multiplex PCR assay. Drawn from immuneACCESS, this table holds only the in-frame rearrangements with V and J called that TCRdb kept. Clones are partly lost; checked studies trace under half to an unresolved V gene and leave the rest unexplained. The sample table records roughly 90,000 clones; 75% to 90% of these occur just once. Approximately 20% of the sample is taken by the ten largest. The source material was PBMCs. Source of these receptors: a man aged 18 to 29 in good health and CMV-seropositive.

By share, this clone counts as medium-sized (0.01 to 0.1%). This chain connects TRBV5-1 to TRBJ2-3, with D uncertain. The CDR3 is 16 residues long. Trimming cost V 3 bases and J 1 base, with 15 bases left between them. Germline CDR1 SGHRS, CDR2 YFSETQ. The CDR3 coding sequence is TGCGCCAGCAGCTCTGACATGGGTTGGGGCACAGATACGCAGTATTTT. It specifies CASSSDMGWGTDTQYF.

The chain couples TRBV19 to TRBJ1-1; TRBD1 aligns across 7 bases. The CDR3 is 16 amino acids. From germline, CDR1 is LNHDA and CDR2 SQIVND (reference sequence). J gave up 0 bases and V 3 bases, and 7 bases lay outside the gene matches. This CDR3 is CASSISGTVMNTEAFF. DNA for the CDR3: TGTGCCAGTAGTATCTCCGGGACAGTTATGAACACTGAAGCTTTCTTT.

This clone qualifies as medium-sized. CDR3 in amino acids: CAWSITGADTGELFF. The CDR3 DNA reads as TGTGCCTGGAGTATAACAGGGGCGGACACCGGGGAGCTGTTTTTT. This rearrangement joins TRBV30 to TRBJ2-2; TRBD1 agrees at 7 bases. V lost 2 bases, J lost 3 bases, and 6 bases stayed unmatched. This CDR3 is built from 15 residues. Germline lookup yields CDR1 GTSNPN and CDR2 SVGIG (reference sequence).

This chain joins TRBV19 and TRBJ1-2; 10 bases fit TRBD1. The V gene's germline CDR1 is LNHDA and CDR2 SQIVND (reference sequence). The V gene end was trimmed by 3 bases and the J gene end by 7 bases; junction bases not matched to a gene: 5. There are 14 residues in the CDR3. The CDR3 region is CASSMATGGFGYTF. CDR3 nucleotides: TGTGCCAGTAGTATGGCGACAGGGGGCTTTGGCTACACCTTC.

The rearrangement links TRBV30 to TRBJ2-1; no definite D call. Germline assignment: CDR1 GTSNPN and CDR2 SVGIG (reference sequence). The CDR3 is 11 amino acids. Trimming removed 3 bases at V and 4 bases at J, with 4 bases between. The CDR3 loop reads CAWSFYNEQFF. The CDR3 coding sequence is TGTGCCTGGAGCTTTTACAATGAGCAGTTCTTC.

The rearrangement uses TRBV5-6 and TRBJ2-1, with TRBD2 matching 10 bases. With V trimmed by 0 bases and J by 5 bases, 8 bases remained unmatched. Germline V gene sequence: CDR1 SGHDT, CDR2 YYEEEE. The length of the CDR3 is 17 residues. CDR3 DNA: TGTGCCAGCAGCTTGGGCCTACTAGCGGGACTCGACAATGAGCAGTTCTTC. It encodes CASSLGLLAGLDNEQFF.

V usage is TRBV28 and J usage is TRBJ2-5; 10 bases match TRBD1. The CDR3 sequence is 14 residues long. Germline V gives CDR1 MDHEN, CDR2 SYDVKM. The V segment lost 6 bases and the J segment 5 bases; nucleotides outside the gene matches: 6. CDR3 sequence: CASSQTGGRETQYF. The CDR3 bases are TGTGCCAGCAGCCAGACAGGGGGCCGGGAGACCCAGTACTTC.

This clone was counted a few times. The chain is built from TRBV4-1 and TRBJ2-1; D gene ambiguous. Deletions cut 1 base from V and 5 bases from J, with 12 bases between. Germline assignment: CDR1 MGHRA and CDR2 YSYEKL. The CDR3 contains 15 residues. The CDR3 DNA sequence: TGCGCCAGCAGCCAAGGTCGGGTCAACAACAATGAGCAGTTCTTC. This gives the protein CASSQGRVNNNEQFF.

The chain couples TRBV6-6 to TRBJ2-3, with D tentatively TRBD1 (6 bases). CDR3 length equals 15 residues. Germline V gives CDR1 MNHNY, CDR2 SVGAGI (reference sequence). The V end was cut by 4 bases, the J end by 0 bases, with 11 bases between. CDR3 nucleotides: TGTGCCAGCAGTTCTCATCAGGGGAGCACAGATACGCAGTATTTT. Translation: CASSSHQGSTDTQYF.

The CDR3 region is CSVEDGLAGVPGELFF. The CDR3 nucleotides are TGCAGCGTTGAAGATGGACTAGCGGGAGTCCCCGGGGAGCTGTTTTTT. The chain employs TRBV29-1 and TRBJ2-2; 13 bases are shared with TRBD2. The CDR3 length is 16 residues. V gave up 0 bases and J gave up 6 bases; unmatched junction bases: 4. Germline values: CDR1 SQVTM, CDR2 ANQGSEA.

This clone has just a few counts. The V call is TRBV7-3, the J call TRBJ2-5; TRBD2 aligns across 12 bases. The ends lost 4 bases at V and 5 bases at J; junction bases unmatched: 5. CDR3 length: 15 amino acids. CDR1 is SGHTA and CDR2 is FQGTGA in the germline V gene. CDR3 amino acids: CASSSQGTSGETQYF. The DNA of the CDR3 is TGTGCCAGCAGCTCTCAAGGGACTAGCGGGGAGACCCAGTACTTC.

The chain links TRBV6-1 to TRBJ1-1; the match to TRBD1 covers 10 bases. The V segment lost 3 bases and the J segment 0 bases; nucleotides outside the gene matches: 7. From germline, CDR1 is MNHNS and CDR2 SASEGT. The CDR3 covers 17 residues. CDR3 coding DNA: TGTGCCAGCAGTGACGAGACAGGGGGCAGTATGAACACTGAAGCTTTCTTT. Protein: CASSDETGGSMNTEAFF.

The rearrangement uses TRBV7-9 and TRBJ1-2, with TRBD1 matching 7 bases. The CDR3 has 16 amino acids. V lost 5 bases to trimming and J lost 2 bases; unmatched junction nucleotides: 11. Germline CDR1 is SEHNR and CDR2 is FQNEAQ (reference sequence). Here the CDR3 reads CASSAETGWTNYGYTF. CDR3 bases: TGTGCCAGCAGCGCGGAGACAGGGTGGACCAACTATGGCTACACCTTC.

The V and J genes are TRBV6-6 and TRBJ1-5; 7 bases match TRBD1. Germline V gives CDR1 MNHNY, CDR2 SVGAGI (reference sequence). V shed 8 bases, J shed 6 bases, and the junction held 13 bases outside the gene matches. CDR3 length: 15 amino acids. This CDR3 reads CASAPSGGGIQPQHF. Written as DNA, the CDR3 is TGTGCCAGCGCTCCCTCAGGGGGTGGTATTCAGCCCCAGCATTTT.